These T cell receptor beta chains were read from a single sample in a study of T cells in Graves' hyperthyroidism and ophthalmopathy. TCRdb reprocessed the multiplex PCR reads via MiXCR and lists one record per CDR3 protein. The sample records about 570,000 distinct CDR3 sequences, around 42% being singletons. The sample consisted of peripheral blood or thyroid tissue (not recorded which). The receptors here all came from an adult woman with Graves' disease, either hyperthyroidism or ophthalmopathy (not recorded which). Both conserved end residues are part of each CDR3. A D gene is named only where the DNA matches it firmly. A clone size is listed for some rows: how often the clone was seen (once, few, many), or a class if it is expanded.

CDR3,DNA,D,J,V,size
CASSGVSYEQYF,TGTGCCAGCAGTGGCGTGAGCTACGAGCAGTACTTC,NA,TRBJ2-7,TRBV2,many
CASSEGTGGDEQYF,TGTGCCAGCAGTGAAGGGACAGGGGGCGACGAGCAGTACTTC,TRBD1,TRBJ2-7,TRBV6-1,many
CASSTGQTNQPQHF,TGTGCCAGCAGTACGGGACAGACAAATCAGCCCCAGCATTTT,TRBD1,TRBJ1-5,TRBV2,many
CASMGVEGNQPQHF,TGTGCCAGCATGGGAGTGGAGGGCAATCAGCCCCAGCATTTT,NA,TRBJ1-5,TRBV12-3/TRBV12-4,many
CASSYGRRGEGSNQPQHF,TGTGCCAGCAGTTACGGCCGGCGGGGAGAAGGGAGCAATCAGCCCCAGCATTTT,NA,TRBJ1-5,TRBV6-5,many
CASSLQGYSGNTIYF,TGCGCCAGCAGCTTACAGGGATACTCTGGAAACACCATATATTTT,NA,TRBJ1-3,TRBV4-1,many
CASSVSAGADGYTF,TGTGCCAGCAGCGTATCGGCGGGGGCCGATGGCTACACCTTC,NA,TRBJ1-2,TRBV9,many
CASSAGGISNYGYTF,TGTGCCAGCAGTGCTGGTGGCATCAGTAACTATGGCTACACCTTC,NA,TRBJ1-2,TRBV2,once
CASGLGTGTSVEQYF,TGTGCTAGTGGTTTGGGGACCGGGACTAGCGTCGAGCAGTACTTC,TRBD2,TRBJ2-7,TRBV12-5,many
CASSLGVGVSYEQYF,TGTGCCAGCAGCTTAGGAGTAGGGGTCTCCTACGAGCAGTACTTC,NA,TRBJ2-7,TRBV7-9,many
CASSYGSDYGYTF,TGTGCCAGCAGCTATGGCAGCGACTATGGCTACACCTTC,NA,TRBJ1-2,TRBV7-9,NA
CASSFGGHGYGYTF,TGTGCCAGCAGCTTTGGAGGGCATGGCTATGGCTACACCTTC,NA,TRBJ1-2,TRBV7-9,NA
CSARSTPLPQHF,TGCAGTGCTAGAAGCACCCCTTTGCCCCAGCATTTT,NA,TRBJ1-5,TRBV20-1,NA
CASSSTSYQETQYF,TGTGCCAGCAGCTCGACTAGCTACCAAGAGACCCAGTACTTC,TRBD2,TRBJ2-5,TRBV7-2,many
CASRKYRASTSYEQYF,TGTGCCAGCAGGAAATACAGGGCTTCGACCTCCTACGAGCAGTACTTC,NA,TRBJ2-7,TRBV6-5,NA
CASSLRFGGRTSYEQYF,TGTGCCAGCAGTTTACGGTTTGGCGGGAGGACGTCCTACGAGCAGTACTTC,TRBD2,TRBJ2-7,TRBV28,NA
CASSYTGTSGNTIYF,TGTGCCAGCAGCTACACCGGGACATCTGGAAACACCATATATTTT,NA,TRBJ1-3,TRBV14,few